Sequencing of this T cell receptor (beta chain) was carried out in a study of cytotoxic CD8 clonotypes in ibrutinib-treated CLL. Germline V gives CDR1 SGHAT, CDR2 FQNNGV. This CDR3 spans 14 amino acids. V shed 7 bases and J shed 4 bases, with 13 bases lying between them. Produced via immunoSEQ multiplex PCR; TCRdb's table is partial and in-frame only. The sample gives some 200,000 clones, around 72% of which show up once; over 10% is in the top ten. The source was PBMCs, collected after 24 months of ibrutinib treatment. The clonotype comes from a human donor with chronic lymphocytic leukemia. V usage is TRBV11-2 and J usage is TRBJ2-2; possibly TRBD2 for D (6 bases). DNA for the CDR3: TGTGCCAGCAAGCCGGGACTCCTCACCGGGGAGCTGTTTTTT. It yields the protein CASKPGLLTGELFF.